The clone carrying this TCR beta chain occurred a few times. The antigen remains undetermined. The data were taken from a study of beta chain features in type 1 diabetes. Reverse transcription of all isolated RNA meant that expressed TCRB transcripts were sequenced. Sequenced by immunoSEQ multiplex PCR; TCRdb stores in-frame clones only, minus some. The table includes hundreds of thousands of clones, around an eighth detected once. In germline, CDR1 is MNHEY, CDR2 SVGAGI. CDR3 length: 14 residues. The ends were cut back, 4 bases at V and 0 bases at J, with 9 bases in the middle. Overall study results and limits: The influence of HLA type on TCRB rearrangement stayed undetermined. Highly expressing activated T cells could be over-counted with a cDNA template.

Sequenced: naive CD4+ T cells from blood. The rearrangement joins TRBV6-5 to TRBJ1-2; no clear D gene. This clonotype was sampled from a woman aged 40-49 years in good health. The CDR3 loop reads CASSSPGSNYGYTF. The CDR3 nucleotides are TGTGCCAGCAGTTCCCCGGGGTCTAACTATGGCTACACCTTC.